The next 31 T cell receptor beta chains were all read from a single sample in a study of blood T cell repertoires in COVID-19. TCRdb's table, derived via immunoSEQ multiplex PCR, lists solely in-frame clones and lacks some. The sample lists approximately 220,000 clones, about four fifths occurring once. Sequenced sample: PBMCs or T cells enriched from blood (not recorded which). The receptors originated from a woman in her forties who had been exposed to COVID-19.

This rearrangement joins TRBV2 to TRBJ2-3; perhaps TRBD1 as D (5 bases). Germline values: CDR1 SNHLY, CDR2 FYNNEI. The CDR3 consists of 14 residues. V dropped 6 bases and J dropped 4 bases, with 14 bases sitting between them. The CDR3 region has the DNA TGTGCCAGCAGGACCTATGGGGCGGCAGATACGCAGTATTTT. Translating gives CASRTYGAADTQYF. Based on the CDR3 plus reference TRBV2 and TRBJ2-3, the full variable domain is EPEVTQTPSHQVTQMGQEVILRCVPISNHLYFYWYRQILGQKVEFLVSFYNNEISEKSEIFDDQFSVERPDGSNFTLKIRSTKLEDSAMYFCASRTYGAADTQYFGPGTRLTVL.

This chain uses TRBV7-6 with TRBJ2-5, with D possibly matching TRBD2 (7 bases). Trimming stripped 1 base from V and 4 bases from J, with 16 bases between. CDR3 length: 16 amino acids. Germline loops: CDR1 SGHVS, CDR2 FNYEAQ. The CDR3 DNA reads TGTGCCAGCAGCTTAGGGATGGGGCGGGGGCGAGAGACCCAGTACTTC. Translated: CASSLGMGRGRETQYF.

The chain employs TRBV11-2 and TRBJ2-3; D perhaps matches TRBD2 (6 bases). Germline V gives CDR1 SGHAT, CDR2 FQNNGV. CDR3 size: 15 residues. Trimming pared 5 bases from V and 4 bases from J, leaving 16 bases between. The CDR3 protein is CASSIGLASPDTQYF. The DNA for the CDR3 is TGTGCCAGCAGCATAGGGCTAGCGTCCCCAGATACGCAGTATTTT.

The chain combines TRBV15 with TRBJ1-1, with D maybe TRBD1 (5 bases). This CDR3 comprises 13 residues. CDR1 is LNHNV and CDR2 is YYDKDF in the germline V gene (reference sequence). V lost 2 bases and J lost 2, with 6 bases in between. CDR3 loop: CATSRQGNTEAFF. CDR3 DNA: TGTGCCACCAGCAGACAGGGTAACACTGAAGCTTTCTTT.

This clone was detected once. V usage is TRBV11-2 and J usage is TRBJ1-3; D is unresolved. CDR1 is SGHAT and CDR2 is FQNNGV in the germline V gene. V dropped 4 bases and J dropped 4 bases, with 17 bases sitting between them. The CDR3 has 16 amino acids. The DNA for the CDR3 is TGTGCCAGCAGCTCGAACACAGACCCGCCGGGAAACACCATATATTTT. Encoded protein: CASSSNTDPPGNTIYF.

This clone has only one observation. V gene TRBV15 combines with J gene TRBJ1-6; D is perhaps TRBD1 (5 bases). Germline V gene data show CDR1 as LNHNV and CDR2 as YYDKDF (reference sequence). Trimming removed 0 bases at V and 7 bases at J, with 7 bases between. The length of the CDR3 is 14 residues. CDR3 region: CATSREDRNSPLHF. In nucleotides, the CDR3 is TGTGCCACCAGCAGAGAAGACAGAAATTCACCCCTCCACTTT.

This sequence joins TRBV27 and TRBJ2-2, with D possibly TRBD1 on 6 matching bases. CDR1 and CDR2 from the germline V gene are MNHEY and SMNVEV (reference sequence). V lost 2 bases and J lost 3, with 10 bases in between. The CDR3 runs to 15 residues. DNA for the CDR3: TGTGCCAGCAGTTTAGGGGGCGCCTACACCGGGGAGCTGTTTTTT. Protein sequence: CASSLGGAYTGELFF.

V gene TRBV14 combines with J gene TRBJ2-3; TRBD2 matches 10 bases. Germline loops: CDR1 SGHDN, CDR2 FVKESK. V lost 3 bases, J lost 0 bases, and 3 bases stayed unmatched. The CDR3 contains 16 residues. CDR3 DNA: TGTGCCAGCAGCCATAGCGGGGGGTCTAGCACAGATACGCAGTATTTT. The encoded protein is CASSHSGGSSTDTQYF.

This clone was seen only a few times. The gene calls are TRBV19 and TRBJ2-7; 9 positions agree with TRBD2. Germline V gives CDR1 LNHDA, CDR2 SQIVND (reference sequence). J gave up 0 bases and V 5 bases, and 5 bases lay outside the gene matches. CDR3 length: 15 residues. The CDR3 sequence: CASSPLAGNSYEQYF. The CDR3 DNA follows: TGTGCCAGTAGTCCCCTAGCGGGGAACTCCTACGAGCAGTACTTC.

CDR3 nucleotide sequence: TGTGCCAGCAGCCCCCCCGGGGCCGGGGGAAACATTCAGTACTTC. Its protein is CASSPPGAGGNIQYF. J is TRBJ2-4 and V is TRBV5-5, with a tentative D call TRBD2 (6 bases). CDR3 length: 15 residues. V was pared by 4 bases and J by 6 bases, with 17 bases between. Germline loops: CDR1 SGHKS, CDR2 YYEKEE (reference sequence).

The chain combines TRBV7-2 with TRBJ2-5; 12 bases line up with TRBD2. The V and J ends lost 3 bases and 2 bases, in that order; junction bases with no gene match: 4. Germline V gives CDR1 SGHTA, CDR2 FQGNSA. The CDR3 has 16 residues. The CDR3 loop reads CASSLGTSGSQETQYF. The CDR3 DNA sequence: TGTGCCAGCAGCTTGGGGACTAGCGGGTCGCAAGAGACCCAGTACTTC.

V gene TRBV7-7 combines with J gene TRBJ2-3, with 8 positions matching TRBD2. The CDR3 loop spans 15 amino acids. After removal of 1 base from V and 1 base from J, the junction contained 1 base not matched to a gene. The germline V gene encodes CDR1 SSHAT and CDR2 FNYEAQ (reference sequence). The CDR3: CASSLEAGGTDTQYF. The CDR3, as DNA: TGTGCCAGCAGCTTAGAAGCGGGGGGCACAGATACGCAGTATTTT.

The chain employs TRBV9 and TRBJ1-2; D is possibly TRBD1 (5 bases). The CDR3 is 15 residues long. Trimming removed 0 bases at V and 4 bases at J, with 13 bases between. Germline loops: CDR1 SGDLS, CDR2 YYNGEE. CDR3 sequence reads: CASSVARGAGYGYTF. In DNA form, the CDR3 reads TGTGCCAGCAGCGTAGCACGCGGGGCGGGCTATGGCTACACCTTC.

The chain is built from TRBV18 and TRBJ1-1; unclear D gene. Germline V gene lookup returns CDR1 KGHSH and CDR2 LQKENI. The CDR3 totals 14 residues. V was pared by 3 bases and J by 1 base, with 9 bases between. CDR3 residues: CASSPDDWNTEAFF. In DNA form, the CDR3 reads TGTGCCAGCTCACCGGATGACTGGAACACTGAAGCTTTCTTT.

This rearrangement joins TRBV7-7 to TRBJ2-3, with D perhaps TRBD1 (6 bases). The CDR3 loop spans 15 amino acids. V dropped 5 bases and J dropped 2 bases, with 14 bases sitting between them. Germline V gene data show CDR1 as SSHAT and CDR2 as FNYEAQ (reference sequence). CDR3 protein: CASSPLDSPTDTQYF. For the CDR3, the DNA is TGTGCCAGCAGCCCGCTGGACAGTCCCACAGATACGCAGTATTTT.

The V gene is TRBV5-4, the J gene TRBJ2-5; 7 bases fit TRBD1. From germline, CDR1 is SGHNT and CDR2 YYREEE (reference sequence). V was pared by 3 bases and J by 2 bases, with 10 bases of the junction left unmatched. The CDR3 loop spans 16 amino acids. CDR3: CASSWKTGVRQETQYF. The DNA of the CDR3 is TGTGCCAGCAGCTGGAAAACAGGGGTCCGACAAGAGACCCAGTACTTC.

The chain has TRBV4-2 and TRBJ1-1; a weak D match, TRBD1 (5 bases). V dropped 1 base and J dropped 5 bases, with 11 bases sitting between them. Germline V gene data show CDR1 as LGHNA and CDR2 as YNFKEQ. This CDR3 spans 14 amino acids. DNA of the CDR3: TGTGCCAGCAGCCAAGTAGGGTCAGGGACTGAAGCTTTCTTT. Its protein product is CASSQVGSGTEAFF.

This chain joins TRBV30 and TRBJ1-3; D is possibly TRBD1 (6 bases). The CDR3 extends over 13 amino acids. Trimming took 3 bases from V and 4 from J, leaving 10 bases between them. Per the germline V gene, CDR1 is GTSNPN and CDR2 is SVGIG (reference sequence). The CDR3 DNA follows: TGTGCCTGGAGCATGGGGGCCGGAAACACCATATATTTT. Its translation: CAWSMGAGNTIYF.

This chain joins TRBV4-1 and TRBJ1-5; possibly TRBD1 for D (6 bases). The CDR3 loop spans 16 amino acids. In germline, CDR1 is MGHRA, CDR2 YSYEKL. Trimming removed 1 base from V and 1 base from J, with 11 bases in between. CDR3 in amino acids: CASSQGQGSSNQPQHF. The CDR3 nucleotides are TGCGCCAGCAGCCAAGGCCAGGGGTCGAGCAATCAGCCCCAGCATTTT.

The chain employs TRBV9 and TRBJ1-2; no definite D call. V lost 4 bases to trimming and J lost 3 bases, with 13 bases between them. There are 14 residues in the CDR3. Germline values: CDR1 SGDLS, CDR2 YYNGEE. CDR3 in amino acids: CASSTETAYYGYTF. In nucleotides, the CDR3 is TGTGCCAGCAGCACCGAAACAGCCTACTATGGCTACACCTTC.

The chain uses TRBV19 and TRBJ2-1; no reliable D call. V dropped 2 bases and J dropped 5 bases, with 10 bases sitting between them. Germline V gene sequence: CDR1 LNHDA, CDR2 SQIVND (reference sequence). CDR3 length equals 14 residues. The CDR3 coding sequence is TGTGCCAGTAGTATATATGGGCTTCACAATGAGCAGTTCTTC. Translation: CASSIYGLHNEQFF.

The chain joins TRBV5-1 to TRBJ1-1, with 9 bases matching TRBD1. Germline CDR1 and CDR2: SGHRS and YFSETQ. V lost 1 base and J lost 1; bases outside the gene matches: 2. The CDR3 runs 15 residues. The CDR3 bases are TGCGCCAGCAGCTTGAGGGACAGGGAGAACACTGAAGCTTTCTTT. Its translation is CASSLRDRENTEAFF.

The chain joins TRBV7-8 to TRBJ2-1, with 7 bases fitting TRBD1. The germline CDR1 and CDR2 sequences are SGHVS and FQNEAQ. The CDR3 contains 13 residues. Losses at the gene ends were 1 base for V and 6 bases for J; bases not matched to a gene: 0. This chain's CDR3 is CASSLGDSNEQFF. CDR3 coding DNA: TGTGCCAGCAGCTTAGGGGACAGCAATGAGCAGTTCTTC.

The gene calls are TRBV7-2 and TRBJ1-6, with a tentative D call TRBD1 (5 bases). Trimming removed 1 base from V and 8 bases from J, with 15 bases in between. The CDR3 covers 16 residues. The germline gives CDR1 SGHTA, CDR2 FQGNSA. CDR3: CASSLERRGLYSPLHF. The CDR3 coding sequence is TGTGCCAGCAGCTTAGAACGGCGGGGCCTATATTCACCCCTCCACTTT.

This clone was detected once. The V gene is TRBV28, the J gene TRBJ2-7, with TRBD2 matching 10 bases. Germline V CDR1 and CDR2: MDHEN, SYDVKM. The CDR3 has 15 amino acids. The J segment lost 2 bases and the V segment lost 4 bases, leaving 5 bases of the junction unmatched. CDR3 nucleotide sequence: TGTGCCAGCAGTTCTAGCGGGGGCTCCGCCTACGAGCAGTACTTC. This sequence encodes CASSSSGGSAYEQYF.

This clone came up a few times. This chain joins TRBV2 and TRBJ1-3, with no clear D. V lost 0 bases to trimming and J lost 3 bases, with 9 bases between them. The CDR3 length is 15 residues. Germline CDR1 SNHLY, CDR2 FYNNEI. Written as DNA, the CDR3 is TGTGCCAGCAGTGAAGCCCGGGTAATTGGAAACACCATATATTTT. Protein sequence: CASSEARVIGNTIYF.

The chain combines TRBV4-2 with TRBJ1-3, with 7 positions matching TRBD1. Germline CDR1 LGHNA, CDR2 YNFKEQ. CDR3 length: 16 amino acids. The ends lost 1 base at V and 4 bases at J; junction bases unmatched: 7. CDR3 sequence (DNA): TGTGCCAGCAGCCAAGCGACAGGGCCCGAGGGAAACACCATATATTTT. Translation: CASSQATGPEGNTIYF.

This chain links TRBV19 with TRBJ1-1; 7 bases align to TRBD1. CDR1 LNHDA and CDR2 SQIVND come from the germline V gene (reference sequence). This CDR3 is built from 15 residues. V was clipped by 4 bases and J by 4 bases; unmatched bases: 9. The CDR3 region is CASSTRQGPSTEAFF. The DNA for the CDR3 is TGTGCCAGTAGTACCCGACAGGGACCCAGCACTGAAGCTTTCTTT.

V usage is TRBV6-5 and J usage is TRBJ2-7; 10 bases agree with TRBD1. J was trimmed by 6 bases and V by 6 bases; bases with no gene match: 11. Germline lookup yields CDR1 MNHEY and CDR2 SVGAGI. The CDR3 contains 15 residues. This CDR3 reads CASSRGGTGAPEQYF. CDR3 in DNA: TGTGCCAGCAGCCGAGGTGGGACAGGGGCCCCCGAGCAGTACTTC.

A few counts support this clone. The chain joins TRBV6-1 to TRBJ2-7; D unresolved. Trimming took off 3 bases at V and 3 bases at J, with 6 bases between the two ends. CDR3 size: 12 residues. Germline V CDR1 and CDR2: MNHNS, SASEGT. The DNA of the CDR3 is TGTGCCAGCAGTGACAGGAACTACGAGCAGTACTTC. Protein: CASSDRNYEQYF.

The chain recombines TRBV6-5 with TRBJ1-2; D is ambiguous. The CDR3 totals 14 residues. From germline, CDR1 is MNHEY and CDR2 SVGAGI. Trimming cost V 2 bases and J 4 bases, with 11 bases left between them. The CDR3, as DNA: TGTGCCAGCAGTTACGGGAGAGCCTCCTATGGCTACACCTTC. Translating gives CASSYGRASYGYTF.